This TCR beta chain was recovered during a study of CD8 T cells in Susac syndrome. The study, taken as a whole, reports: A relatively small number of individuals underwent TCR sequencing and HLA analysis.

The RNA, about 0.45 to 1 ug, was put through reverse transcription using random hexamers. The amplification used immunoSEQ multiplex PCR on TCR beta CDR3; it spanned 54 Vbeta and 13 Jbeta. A single record per CDR3 protein comes from TCRdb applying MiXCR to the immunoSEQ multiplex PCR reads. The repertoire has around 270,000 distinct CDR3 sequences, over 75% of them found once; the top ten carry approximately 0.2%. Points on this clonotype: The antigen is not known.

In blood CD8+ and CD4+ T cells, TCR beta underwent sequencing. Through negative isolation, CD4+ and CD8+ T cells were obtained, while TEMRA cells were enriched using FACS. CDR1 is SGDLS, CDR2 YYNGEE, per germline. The CDR3 spans 14 residues. The V end was cut by 3 bases, the J end by 6 bases, with 13 bases between. This clonotype was obtained from a human donor with multiple sclerosis. The sequenced sample consisted of CD8+ T cells from PBMCs. The chain recombines TRBV9 with TRBJ2-1; no clear D. The CDR3 protein is CASSASGSGNEQFF. The CDR3 DNA follows: TGTGCCAGCAGCGCCTCCGGATCGGGCAATGAGCAGTTCTTC. Based on the CDR3 plus reference TRBV9 and TRBJ2-1, the full variable domain is DSGVTQTPKHLITATGQRVTLRCSPRSGDLSVYWYQQSLDQGLQFLIQYYNGEERAKGNILERFSAQQFPDLHSELNLSSLELGDSALYFCASSASGSGNEQFFGPGTRLTVL.